The T cell receptor (beta chain) under discussion was sequenced for a study of blood T cell repertoires in COVID-19 (dated by TCRdb to the early 2020s). Regarding the study in general: Samples covering the acute and convalescent phases of COVID-19 were provided by collaborators in the United States, Italy and Spain. The prospective study material was composed of cDNA or gDNA derived from T cells, B-cell-depleted T cells, or PBMCs. Sample metadata almost always included a de-identified subject ID, COVID-19 status, age in years and sex. Where HLA class I and class II types were available, the types were taken from metadata supplied by the sample provider, not from assay-based typing. Deeply sampled blood TCRbeta repertoires from subjects exposed to, actively infected with, or recovered from COVID-19 were included in the dataset. The repertoires were released in a freely available public database intended as a resource for research on the immune response to SARS-CoV-2. Samples were obtained from the ongoing ImmuneRACE study (first 160 participants) and from over 1,000 subjects provided by 6 global collaborators.

Whole blood was collected in K2EDTA tubes by collaborating institutions according to the institutions' own protocols. For TCRbeta analysis, collaborators shipped samples as frozen whole blood, isolated PBMCs, or DNA extracted from either of those sample types. The cysteine opens and the phenylalanine closes a CDR3 of 11 amino acids. The sequence is cut down to CDR3 DNA, 33 bases in frame from base 1. The germline V gene (reference sequence) yields DFQATT for CDR1 and SNEGSKA for CDR2. Results and caveats for the whole study, not just this receptor: The quantity of clinical and demographic metadata differed by source and by participant and was supplied without curation.

As for this clone: Its antigen target is currently unknown. Base qualities are not recorded, but no much larger clone differs from it by a single base.

TCRbeta CDR3 regions were amplified from genomic DNA using the immunoSEQ Assay, a bias-controlled multiplex PCR. Per the source publication's procedure: The number of nucleated cells in each sample was estimated by amplification of reference gene primers within the assay. Sequence reads were collapsed and filtered to measure the absolute abundance of every unique TCRbeta CDR3 rearrangement. For each sample, productive Simpson clonality was calculated by taking the square root of Simpson's diversity index across productive rearrangements. TCRdb provides this immuneACCESS table in a form limited to in-frame rearrangements. Some clones are lacking; in checked studies, under half of them reflect an unresolved V gene, and why the rest are absent is not known. That table furnishes V, J and clone size, whereas the DNA furnished D and trimming. This sample holds 100,000 or so clones; roughly 79% were observed only once. About 10% of the sample is held by the ten biggest clonotypes.

The TCR sequence derives from a human donor in a cohort sampled during active COVID-19. The rearrangement combines TRBV20-1 with TRBJ1-1; TRBD1 is perhaps the D gene, given 5 matching bases. The sample consisted of peripheral blood. The DNA sequence is given as TGCGGCGTCGGGGGGATAACTGAAGCTTTCTTT. The translation is CGVGGITEAFF.